This TCR beta chain was identified during a study of type 1 and type 2 diabetes patients. Across the whole study: Participants included type 1 and type 2 diabetes patients plus nondiabetic controls. Regarding the study as a whole: A median of one highly-expanded CD4+ clone, covering about 4% of reads, occurred in type 2 diabetes.

CDR3 length: 14 residues. Trimming pared 4 bases from V and 8 bases from J, leaving 18 bases between. Per the germline V gene, CDR1 is SGHRS and CDR2 is YFSETQ. The PCR template was genomic DNA. The TCR beta CDR3 region was amplified using 30 forward and 13 reverse primers. TCRdb analysed the multiplex PCR reads with MiXCR anew, one entry per CDR3 protein. Of 250,000 to 300,000 distinct CDR3 sequences listed, around 47% were seen once; the top ten hold roughly 13%. All diabetic donors were classified as either type 1 or type 2 diabetes. Remarks on this clonotype: The antigen remains unidentified.

The sample comprised peripheral blood mononuclear cells (PBMCs). This sequence was found in a man aged 18 to 29 with type 2 diabetes. The chain is built from TRBV5-1 and TRBJ1-2; a possible D gene is TRBD1 (6 bases). The CDR3 region is CASSHEGRGGGYTF. The CDR3 DNA sequence: TGCGCCAGCAGCCACGAGGGCAGGGGTGGCGGCTACACCTTC.